A single T cell receptor beta chain is shown here with its context. Its antigen remains unidentified. Expressed TCRB transcripts got sequenced, as all isolated RNA was reverse transcribed. Libraries were prepared by immunoSEQ multiplex PCR; TCRdb keeps only in-frame clonotypes and omits some of them. The data hold almost 350,000 clones, with 9.3% observed a single time. The sample belongs to a study of beta chain features in type 1 diabetes. Whole-study findings and limits: TCRB CDR3s were moderately but significantly shorter in Type 1 diabetes patients in all four CD4+ subsets.

The V and J ends lost 0 bases and 4 bases respectively, with 11 bases between them. The CDR3 is 15 residues long. The germline V gene has CDR1 SGHTA and CDR2 FQGNSA. Sequencing was carried out using central memory CD4+ T cells from blood. The chain has TRBV7-2 and TRBJ2-3, with a weak D call TRBD2 (5 bases). The clonotype originates from a man aged 25 to 45 with type 1 diabetes. CDR3 sequence (DNA): TGTGCCAGCAGCTTAGCGATGATGGAGGCAGATACGCAGTATTTT. As protein: CASSLAMMEADTQYF.